One sample yielded the 18 T cell receptor beta chains listed below, sequenced in a study of blood T cells in healthy people across ages. PCR was performed a second time for roughly 7 to 11 cycles using a sample-barcoded 5' primer and a J-beta primer mix. One entry per CDR3 protein, called by TCRdb with MiXCR from the 5' RACE reads. Of around 800,000 distinct CDR3 sequences in the sample, approximately 65% were seen once. Input material: blood. The receptors stem from a man aged 25 to 45 in good health.

J is TRBJ2-3 and V is TRBV19; maybe TRBD2 (6 bases). Germline V gives CDR1 LNHDA, CDR2 SQIVND (reference sequence). Trimming stripped 5 bases from V and 2 bases from J, with 11 bases between. The length of the CDR3 is 14 residues. CDR3 sequence reads: CASSPGDFTDTQYF. The CDR3 nucleotides are TGTGCCAGTAGTCCGGGGGACTTCACAGATACGCAGTATTTT.

In this sample, this clonotype turned up a few times. CDR3 sequence reads: CATSGTSGEGTQYF. In nucleotides, the CDR3 is TGTGCCACCAGTGGGACTAGCGGGGAGGGGACGCAGTATTTT. This chain uses TRBV24-1 with TRBJ2-3; 12 positions match TRBD2. With V trimmed by 5 bases and J by 9 bases, 5 bases remained unmatched. The CDR3 has 14 amino acids. CDR1 is KGHDR, CDR2 SFDVKD, per germline.

The V and J genes are TRBV5-8 and TRBJ1-5, with D hard to call. Germline V lookup: CDR1 SGHTS, CDR2 YDEGEE. The V end lost 6 bases, the J end lost 4 bases, and 17 bases lay between the germline ends. The CDR3 sequence is 15 residues long. The CDR3 DNA sequence: TGTGCCAGCACCTTTGGAGGGTCCAATAATCAGCCCCAGCATTTT. Translating gives CASTFGGSNNQPQHF.

The rearrangement uses TRBV7-9 and TRBJ1-1; D gene ambiguous. V dropped 7 bases and J dropped 1 base, with 10 bases sitting between them. CDR3 size: 13 residues. Per the germline V gene, CDR1 is SEHNR and CDR2 is FQNEAQ (reference sequence). For the CDR3, the DNA is TGTGCCAGCACCCATTACGAGAACACTGAAGCTTTCTTT. Translated: CASTHYENTEAFF.

The rearrangement joins TRBV7-2 to TRBJ2-7, with unresolved D. This CDR3 region has 14 residues. Per the germline V gene, CDR1 is SGHTA and CDR2 is FQGNSA. The germline V and J ends were trimmed by 1 base and 3 bases, with 10 bases remaining between them. DNA for the CDR3: TGTGCCAGCAGCTTAGAAGATACTATCTACGAGCAGTACTTC. The encoded protein is CASSLEDTIYEQYF.

The chain employs TRBV24-1 and TRBJ2-3; perhaps TRBD1 as D (6 bases). Germline V lookup: CDR1 KGHDR, CDR2 SFDVKD. The CDR3 loop spans 15 amino acids. Trimming shortened V by 5 bases and J by 4 bases, and 15 bases separated the two germline ends. CDR3 sequence reads: CATSVTGAPPDTQYF. DNA of the CDR3: TGTGCCACCAGTGTGACAGGAGCCCCCCCAGATACGCAGTATTTT.

This clonotype was observed a handful of times. The J gene is TRBJ2-1, the V gene TRBV4-2; a weak D match, TRBD1 (5 bases). The CDR3 is 14 amino acids. CDR1 and CDR2 from the germline V gene are LGHNA and YNFKEQ. Trimming shortened V by 2 bases and J by 6 bases, and 11 bases separated the two germline ends. Here the CDR3 reads CASSQSRQTNEQFF. The CDR3 nucleotides are TGTGCCAGCAGCCAATCCAGACAGACCAATGAGCAGTTCTTC.

The gene calls are TRBV29-1 and TRBJ2-5; the match to TRBD1 covers 9 bases. The CDR3 totals 12 residues. V was clipped by 6 bases and J by 4 bases; unmatched bases: 3. Germline-derived CDR1 and CDR2 are SQVTM and ANQGSEA. DNA for the CDR3: TGCAGCGTCGGACAGGGGTTAGAGACCCAGTACTTC. Protein product: CSVGQGLETQYF.

This chain joins TRBV4-3 and TRBJ2-3; D is uncertain. This CDR3 is 13 amino acids long. CDR1 is LGHNA, CDR2 YSLEER, per germline. Trimming took off 3 bases at V and 3 bases at J, with 7 bases between the two ends. The CDR3 sequence: CASSHIWTDTQYF. Written as DNA, the CDR3 is TGCGCCAGCAGCCATATTTGGACAGATACGCAGTATTTT.

The genes are TRBV29-1 and TRBJ2-3; perhaps D is TRBD1 or TRBD2 (5 bases each). CDR3 length: 14 residues. Germline loops: CDR1 SQVTM, CDR2 ANQGSEA. Trimming removed 4 bases at V and 8 bases at J, with 19 bases between. The chain's CDR3 is CSVVPRAERGTQYF. CDR3 DNA sequence: TGCAGCGTTGTCCCCCGGGCCGAGAGGGGTACGCAGTATTTT.

V usage is TRBV9 and J usage is TRBJ2-4; D may be TRBD2 (6 bases). TRBJ2-7 matches the DNA end more closely, so the J call is doubtful. The germline CDR1 and CDR2 sequences are SGDLS and YYNGEE. The CDR3 covers 17 residues. This CDR3 reads CASSSLGTSTLPLEQYF. The CDR3 region has the DNA TGTGCCAGCAGCTCCCTCGGGACTTCGACACTCCCCCTCGAGCAGTACTTC.

On this clonotype: This may stem from a read error, because a much larger clone lies one nucleotide away. The V gene is TRBV5-1, the J gene TRBJ2-6; D not certain. With 4 bases removed from V and 2 bases from J, the gap between germline ends came to 7 bases. This CDR3 comprises 14 residues. The germline gives CDR1 SGHRS, CDR2 YFSETQ. The CDR3 loop is CASSVEAGANVLTF. DNA for the CDR3: TGCGCCAGCAGCGTGGAAGCTGGGGCCAACGTCCTGACTTTC.

The chain carries TRBV7-2 and TRBJ2-6, with a possible D match to TRBD1 (6 bases). The length of the CDR3 is 17 residues. V was cut by 3 bases and J by 0 bases, with 12 bases left in between. The germline gives CDR1 SGHTA, CDR2 FQGNSA. In DNA, the CDR3 is TGTGCCAGCAGCTTTAGGGGGAAAAGCTCTGGGGCCAACGTCCTGACTTTC. Protein: CASSFRGKSSGANVLTF.

The chain uses TRBV27 and TRBJ2-1, with D uncertain. The CDR3 sequence is 12 residues long. V lost 0 bases, J lost 7 bases, and 4 bases lay in between. Germline CDR1 is MNHEY and CDR2 is SMNVEV (reference sequence). CDR3 DNA: TGTGCCAGCAGTTTATCGAAAAATGAGCAGTTCTTC. This codes for CASSLSKNEQFF.

The genes are TRBV12-3 or TRBV12-4 and TRBJ2-1; 7 bases agree with TRBD1. CDR3 length: 15 amino acids. V shed 0 bases, J shed 8 bases, and the junction held 7 bases outside the gene matches. CDR3 sequence reads: CASSLAPGGRYEQFF. DNA for the CDR3: TGTGCCAGCAGTTTAGCGCCAGGGGGTCGGTATGAGCAGTTCTTC.

The chain joins TRBV5-1 to TRBJ2-3; 10 positions match TRBD1. Per germline, CDR1 SGHRS and CDR2 YFSETQ. V dropped 7 bases and J dropped 2; count of bases not matched to a gene: 22. This CDR3 region has 20 residues. The CDR3 DNA reads TGCGCCAGCCCTTCTGCCCACGTACCGGGGACAGGGGACCTCACAGATACGCAGTATTTT. Encoded protein: CASPSAHVPGTGDLTDTQYF.

The chain employs TRBV10-3 and TRBJ1-1; 9 bases line up with TRBD1. Germline loops: CDR1 ENHRY, CDR2 SYGVKD. The CDR3 spans 17 residues. J lost 0 bases, V lost 0 bases, and 5 bases had no gene match. The CDR3: CAISESTGGIMNTEAFF. CDR3 bases: TGTGCCATCAGTGAGTCAACAGGGGGCATTATGAACACTGAAGCTTTCTTT.

This chain connects TRBV6-2 or TRBV6-3 to TRBJ2-7; D remains ambiguous. Germline V gene lookup returns CDR1 MNHEY and CDR2 SVGEGT. This CDR3 contains 16 residues. V shed 6 bases and J shed 0 bases, with 18 bases lying between them. CDR3 sequence: CASRHFRADHSYEQYF. CDR3 DNA: TGTGCCAGCAGACACTTTCGGGCGGACCACTCCTACGAGCAGTACTTC.